The entry that follows covers one TCR beta chain sequence. Its antigen is not identified. TCRdb itself ran the 5' RACE reads through MiXCR, one entry per CDR3 protein. The top ten clones hold just over 0.5% of a sample with around 890,000 distinct CDR3 sequences, 12% of them seen once. The ends lost 6 bases at V and 2 bases at J; junction bases unmatched: 10. The CDR3 is made up of 15 amino acids. Germline assignment: CDR1 KGHSH and CDR2 LQKENI. This specimen comes from a study of CD8 T cells in ankylosing spondylitis. Regarding the study as a whole: Prior literature has documented some motif variants in synovial fluid and blood from reactive arthritis. Roughly 8 highly homologous variants made up a TCR beta motif that seemed to typify ankylosing spondylitis blood.

This chain uses TRBV18 with TRBJ2-7; 7 bases agree with TRBD1. The sequence came from a male donor with ankylosing spondylitis. The sequenced sample consisted of blood, either unsorted or a sorted T cell fraction (not recorded which). The CDR3 DNA reads as TGTGCCAGCTCTAAGGGGGCAGTAGCAACCTACGAGCAGTACTTC. Translation gives CASSKGAVATYEQYF. The full variable domain, in which reference TRBV18 and TRBJ2-7 provide the parts outside the CDR3, is NAGVMQNPRHLVRRRGQEARLRCSPMKGHSHVYWYRQLPEEGLKFMVYLQKENIIDESGMPKERFSAEFPKEGPSILRIQQVVRGDSAAYFCASSKGAVATYEQYFGPGTRLTVT.